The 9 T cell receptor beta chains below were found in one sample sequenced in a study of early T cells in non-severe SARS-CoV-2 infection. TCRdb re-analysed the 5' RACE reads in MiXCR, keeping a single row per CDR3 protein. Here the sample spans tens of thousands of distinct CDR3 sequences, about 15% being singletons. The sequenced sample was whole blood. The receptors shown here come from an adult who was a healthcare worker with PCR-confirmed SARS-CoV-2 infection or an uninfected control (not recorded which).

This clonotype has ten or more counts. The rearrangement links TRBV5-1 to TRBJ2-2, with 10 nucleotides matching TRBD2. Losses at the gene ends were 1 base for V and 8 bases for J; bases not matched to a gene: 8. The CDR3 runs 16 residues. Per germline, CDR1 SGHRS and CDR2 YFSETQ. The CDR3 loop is CASSLNSGRAGGELFF. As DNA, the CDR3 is TGCGCCAGCAGCTTGAACAGCGGGAGGGCCGGTGGGGAGCTGTTTTTT.

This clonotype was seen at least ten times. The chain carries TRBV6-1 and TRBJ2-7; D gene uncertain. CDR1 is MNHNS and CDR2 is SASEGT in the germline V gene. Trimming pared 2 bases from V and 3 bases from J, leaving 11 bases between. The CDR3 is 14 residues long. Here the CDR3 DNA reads TGTGCCAGCAGTGAATCGAACAAAGTCTACGAGCAGTACTTC. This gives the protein CASSESNKVYEQYF.

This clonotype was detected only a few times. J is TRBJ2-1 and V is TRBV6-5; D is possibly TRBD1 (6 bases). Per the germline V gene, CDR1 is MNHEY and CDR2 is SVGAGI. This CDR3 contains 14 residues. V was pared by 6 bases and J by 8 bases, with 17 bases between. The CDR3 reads CASSRTTGSHEQFF. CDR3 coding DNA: TGTGCCAGCAGCCGTACGACAGGTTCTCATGAGCAGTTCTTC.

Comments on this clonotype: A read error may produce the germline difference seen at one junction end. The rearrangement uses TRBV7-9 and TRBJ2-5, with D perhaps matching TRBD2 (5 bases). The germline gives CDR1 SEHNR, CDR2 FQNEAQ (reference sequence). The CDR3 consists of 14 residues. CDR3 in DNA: TGTGCCAGCAGCCTCAGGACTGATCAAGGGACCCAGTACTTC. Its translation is CASSLRTDQGTQYF.

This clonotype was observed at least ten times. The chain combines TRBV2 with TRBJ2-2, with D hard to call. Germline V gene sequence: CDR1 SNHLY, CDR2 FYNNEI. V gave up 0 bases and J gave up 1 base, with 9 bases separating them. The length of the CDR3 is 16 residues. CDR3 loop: CASSEALGGNTGELFF. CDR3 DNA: TGTGCCAGCAGTGAAGCGCTAGGCGGGAACACCGGGGAGCTGTTTTTT.

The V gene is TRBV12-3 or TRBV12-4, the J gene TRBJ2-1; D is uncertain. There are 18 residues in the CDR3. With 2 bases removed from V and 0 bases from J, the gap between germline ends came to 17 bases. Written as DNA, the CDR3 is TGTGCCAGCAGTTTAAGGGCAAATCGCGCCACCTCCTACAATGAGCAGTTCTTC. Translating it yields CASSLRANRATSYNEQFF.

The CDR3 sequence: CASSKTKPNEQFF. The CDR3 nucleotides are TGTGCCAGCAGTAAGACAAAACCTAATGAGCAGTTCTTC. The genes are TRBV28 and TRBJ2-1, with D unclear. Germline-derived CDR1 and CDR2 are MDHEN and SYDVKM. CDR3 size: 13 residues. Trimming pared 5 bases from V and 7 bases from J, leaving 12 bases between. The full variable domain, its missing parts supplied by reference TRBV28 and TRBJ2-1, is DVKVTQSSRYLVKRTGEKVFLECVQDMDHENMFWYRQDPGLGLRLIYFSYDVKMKEKGDIPEGYSVSREKKERFSLILESASTNQTSMYLCASSKTKPNEQFFGPGTRLTVL.

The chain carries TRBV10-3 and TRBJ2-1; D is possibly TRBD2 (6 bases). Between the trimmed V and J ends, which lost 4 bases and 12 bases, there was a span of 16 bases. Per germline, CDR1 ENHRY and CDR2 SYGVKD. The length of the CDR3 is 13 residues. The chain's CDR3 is CAISASSSDGQFF. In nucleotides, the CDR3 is TGTGCCATCAGTGCTTCATCTAGCGACGGGCAGTTCTTC.

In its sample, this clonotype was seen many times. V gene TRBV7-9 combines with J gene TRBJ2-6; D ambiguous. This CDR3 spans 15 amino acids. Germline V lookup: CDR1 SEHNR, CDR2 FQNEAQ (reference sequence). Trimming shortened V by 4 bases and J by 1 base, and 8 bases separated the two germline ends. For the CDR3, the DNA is TGTGCCAGCAGCTACACTACGTCTGGGGCCAACGTCCTGACTTTC. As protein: CASSYTTSGANVLTF.